This passage covers 8 T cell receptor beta chains from one sample sequenced in a study of blood T cell repertoires in COVID-19. Clones were sequenced by immunoSEQ multiplex PCR, and TCRdb holds only the in-frame ones, with some missing. Among roughly 260,000 clones, around 90% were seen once, and the ten largest hold under 3%. The sample comprised peripheral blood. These receptors were taken from a person aged 18-29 years with COVID-19, enrolled during active disease.

This clone was seen a single time. The rearrangement links TRBV21-1 to TRBJ2-3; the listed D gene, TRBD2, was not tested against the DNA. TRBV21-1 is marked as a pseudogene. This CDR3 spans 15 amino acids. The CDR3: CASSKPVISTDTQYF. As DNA, the CDR3 is TGTGCCAGCAGCAAACCGGTCATCAGCACAGATACGCAGTATTTT.

This rearrangement joins TRBV21-1 to TRBJ1-2. TRBV21-1 is deemed a pseudogene. The CDR3 has 15 residues. The CDR3 sequence is CASSKVPIANYGYTF. CDR3 bases: TGTGCCAGCAGCAAAGTCCCGATTGCGAACTATGGCTACACCTTC.

V gene TRBV7-9 combines with J gene TRBJ1-5; D unclear. From germline, CDR1 is SEHNR and CDR2 FQNEAQ (reference sequence). This CDR3 has 15 residues. Trimming removed 1 base at V and 0 bases at J, with 7 bases between. The CDR3 DNA reads TGTGCCAGCAGCTTAGTGGCCGATAGCAATCAGCCCCAGCATTTT. Its protein product is CASSLVADSNQPQHF.

This chain uses TRBV28 with TRBJ1-4; 8 bases align to TRBD1. V lost 7 bases to trimming and J lost 8 bases; unmatched junction nucleotides: 6. This CDR3 has 13 amino acids. The germline V gene has CDR1 MDHEN and CDR2 SYDVKM. The CDR3 DNA sequence: TGTGCCAGCATCTCCGGGACAGGCGAAAAACTGTTTTTT. It specifies CASISGTGEKLFF. Complete variable domain (other parts from reference TRBV28 and TRBJ1-4): DVKVTQSSRYLVKRTGEKVFLECVQDMDHENMFWYRQDPGLGLRLIYFSYDVKMKEKGDIPEGYSVSREKKERFSLILESASTNQTSMYLCASISGTGEKLFFGSGTQLSVL.

The gene calls are TRBV29-1 and TRBJ2-5; the D is unclear. Germline V gene data show CDR1 as SQVTM and CDR2 as ANQGSEA. The CDR3 spans 12 residues. V lost 0 bases and J 1 base, leaving 3 bases between the germline ends. The CDR3 region has the DNA TGCAGCGTTGAAGACAGCCAAGAGACCCAGTACTTC. Residues: CSVEDSQETQYF.

The rearrangement uses TRBV3-1 (or the pseudogene TRBV3-2) and TRBJ2-7; D is possibly TRBD2 (6 bases). Germline V lookup: CDR1 LGHDT, CDR2 YNNKEL (reference sequence). V shed 4 bases and J shed 6 bases, with 16 bases lying between them. The CDR3 is 14 residues long. The CDR3 DNA follows: TGTGCCAGCAGCCCGGACTATAAAGGTGCCGAGCAGTACTTC. Translated: CASSPDYKGAEQYF.

V usage is TRBV4-1 and J usage is TRBJ1-1; 8 positions match TRBD1. V dropped 2 bases and J dropped 0; count of bases not matched to a gene: 2. Germline V gene lookup returns CDR1 MGHRA and CDR2 YSYEKL. The CDR3 sequence is 15 residues long. The DNA for the CDR3 is TGCGCCAGCAGCCAAATGACAGGGGTGAACACTGAAGCTTTCTTT. This codes for CASSQMTGVNTEAFF.

The chain joins TRBV6-1 to TRBJ2-5; D gene uncertain. Trimming removed 1 base from V and 5 bases from J, with 8 bases in between. The CDR3 has 13 amino acids. Germline loops: CDR1 MNHNS, CDR2 SASEGT. The DNA of the CDR3 is TGTGCCAGCAGTGAAGGCGCCGGGGAGACCCAGTACTTC. Translation: CASSEGAGETQYF.